The 18 T cell receptor beta chains below all came from one sample that was sequenced in a study of blood T cell repertoires in COVID-19. Produced via immunoSEQ multiplex PCR; TCRdb's table is partial and in-frame only. The data show about 80,000 clones, 90% seen once. The sequencing sample was made of peripheral blood. All receptors come from a woman older than 75 with active or convalescent COVID-19.

The chain has TRBV28 and TRBJ1-4; unclear D gene. Germline loops: CDR1 MDHEN, CDR2 SYDVKM. The ends were cut back, 6 bases at V and 8 bases at J, with 7 bases in the middle. CDR3 length: 11 amino acids. The CDR3 sequence: CASRLREKLFF. CDR3 nucleotides: TGTGCCAGCAGGTTGCGAGAAAAACTGTTTTTT.

The chain recombines TRBV9 with TRBJ1-2, with D possibly being TRBD1 (6 bases). This CDR3 has 14 amino acids. Trimming removed 4 bases from V and 5 bases from J, with 15 bases in between. The germline V gene has CDR1 SGDLS and CDR2 YYNGEE. CDR3 sequence: CASSPRITGYGYTF. CDR3 coding DNA: TGTGCCAGCAGCCCCCGAATAACAGGGTATGGCTACACCTTC.

This chain links TRBV7-9 with TRBJ2-1; 10 bases agree with TRBD2. Trimming took 3 bases from V and 7 from J; bases not matched to a gene: 3. Germline CDR1 and CDR2: SEHNR and FQNEAQ (reference sequence). The length of the CDR3 is 14 residues. The CDR3 reads CASSLTSGLNEQFF. CDR3 nucleotides: TGTGCCAGCAGCTTGACTAGCGGGTTAAATGAGCAGTTCTTC.

CDR3 region: CASSPGTALNTQYF. The CDR3, as DNA: TGCGCCAGCAGTCCGGGGACAGCTTTGAATACGCAGTATTTT. This chain uses TRBV5-1 with TRBJ2-3, with 7 bases that match TRBD1. CDR1 is SGHRS and CDR2 is YFSETQ in the germline V gene. The CDR3 consists of 14 residues. The V segment lost 5 bases and the J segment 7 bases; nucleotides outside the gene matches: 10.

The J gene is TRBJ1-2, the V gene TRBV9; D possibly corresponds to TRBD1 (5 bases). The CDR3 extends over 14 amino acids. Germline V gives CDR1 SGDLS, CDR2 YYNGEE. With 3 bases removed from V and 7 bases from J, the gap between germline ends came to 16 bases. The CDR3 here is CASSDPGKLSGYTF. CDR3 DNA: TGTGCCAGCAGCGATCCAGGGAAGTTGAGTGGCTACACCTTC.

The V and J genes are TRBV3-1 (or the pseudogene TRBV3-2) and TRBJ1-2; the match to TRBD1 covers 7 bases. Germline assignment: CDR1 LGHDT and CDR2 YNNKEL (reference sequence). The J segment lost 8 bases and the V segment lost 4 bases, leaving 7 bases of the junction unmatched. The CDR3 contains 13 residues. The CDR3 nucleotides read TGTGCCAGCAGCCTTGACAGGGAAGACGGCTACACCTTC. Translation: CASSLDREDGYTF.

The chain is built from TRBV18 and TRBJ1-5; possible D gene TRBD1, 5 bases. Germline CDR1 is KGHSH and CDR2 is LQKENI. The germline V and J ends were trimmed by 2 bases and 2 bases, with 7 bases remaining between them. The CDR3 loop spans 14 amino acids. The CDR3 DNA is TGTGCCAGCTCACCAACACAGGGCAATCAGCCCCAGCATTTT. Translation gives CASSPTQGNQPQHF.

The chain is built from TRBV27 and TRBJ1-4, with D hard to call. Per germline, CDR1 MNHEY and CDR2 SMNVEV (reference sequence). The CDR3 spans 17 residues. The germline V and J ends were trimmed by 3 bases and 8 bases, with 22 bases remaining between them. The CDR3 region has the DNA TGTGCCAGCAGTTTCCGACCATCTCACCTGACATACGAAAAACTGTTTTTT. Translated, it gives CASSFRPSHLTYEKLFF.

The chain couples TRBV11-2 to TRBJ1-3; D not resolved. V shed 4 bases and J shed 6 bases, with 22 bases lying between them. This CDR3 is built from 17 residues. The germline V gene encodes CDR1 SGHAT and CDR2 FQNNGV. The CDR3 nucleotides read TGTGCCAGCAGCTCCTTCCTAAAATCACGTCAGGAAAACACCATATATTTT. It is translated as CASSSFLKSRQENTIYF.

The V and J genes are TRBV9 and TRBJ2-1; 7 bases are a match to TRBD2. The germline V gene has CDR1 SGDLS and CDR2 YYNGEE. The CDR3 has 17 amino acids. Losses at the gene ends were 4 bases for V and 0 bases for J; bases not matched to a gene: 10. The CDR3 coding sequence is TGTGCCAGCAGCCCCAGACTAGCCATAAGCTCCTACAATGAGCAGTTCTTC. Translated: CASSPRLAISSYNEQFF.

The chain links TRBV19 to TRBJ1-1, with a possible D match to TRBD1 (5 bases). Germline CDR1 and CDR2: LNHDA and SQIVND (reference sequence). V lost 4 bases and J 7 bases, leaving 16 bases between the germline ends. The CDR3 has 14 residues. The chain's CDR3 is CASSTAGRGNEAFF. As DNA, the CDR3 is TGTGCCAGTAGTACGGCGGGACGAGGCAATGAAGCTTTCTTT.

The V call is TRBV19, the J call TRBJ1-3, with D possibly being TRBD1 (6 bases). This CDR3 has 16 amino acids. Trimming cost V 7 bases and J 1 base, with 17 bases left between them. In germline, CDR1 is LNHDA, CDR2 SQIVND (reference sequence). CDR3 amino acids: CASKGTRTISGNTIYF. The CDR3 DNA reads TGTGCCAGTAAAGGGACACGGACCATTTCTGGAAACACCATATATTTT.

The V gene is TRBV18, the J gene TRBJ1-5, with 7 bases matching TRBD1. The CDR3 sequence is 17 residues long. The V gene end was trimmed by 4 bases and the J gene end by 2 bases; junction bases not matched to a gene: 11. CDR1 is KGHSH and CDR2 is LQKENI in the germline V gene. This chain's CDR3 is CASSREYRGGGNQPQHF. The CDR3 DNA follows: TGTGCCAGCTCACGAGAATACAGGGGAGGAGGCAATCAGCCCCAGCATTTT.

CDR3 in amino acids: CASSLVLAGGPSGELFF. The CDR3 bases are TGTGCCAGCAGCTTAGTTCTGGCGGGAGGGCCCTCCGGGGAGCTGTTTTTT. The chain combines TRBV11-2 with TRBJ2-2, with TRBD2 matching 9 bases. The CDR3 loop spans 17 amino acids. V shed 1 base, J shed 6 bases, and the junction held 9 bases outside the gene matches. The germline V gene encodes CDR1 SGHAT and CDR2 FQNNGV.

V and J are TRBV19 and TRBJ2-2; maybe TRBD1 (7 bases). Germline V gene lookup returns CDR1 LNHDA and CDR2 SQIVND (reference sequence). The ends were cut back, 10 bases at V and 6 bases at J, with 18 bases in the middle. The CDR3 totals 14 residues. The DNA for the CDR3 is TGTGCCACGAAGAGGGGGCGGGGTGCCGGGGAGCTGTTTTTT. Amino acid sequence: CATKRGRGAGELFF.

The genes are TRBV7-6 and TRBJ2-7, with a tentative D call TRBD2 (7 bases). Germline assignment: CDR1 SGHVS and CDR2 FNYEAQ. The CDR3 consists of 13 residues. The ends were cut back, 2 bases at V and 3 bases at J, with 8 bases in the middle. CDR3 sequence: CASSLRGGYEQYF. The CDR3 bases are TGTGCCAGCAGCTTAAGGGGGGGCTACGAGCAGTACTTC.

This sequence joins TRBV19 and TRBJ2-1; 7 bases fit TRBD2. CDR3 length equals 17 residues. After removal of 3 bases from V and 0 bases from J, the junction contained 8 bases not matched to a gene. Germline V gene sequence: CDR1 LNHDA, CDR2 SQIVND (reference sequence). Here the CDR3 DNA reads TGTGCCAGTAGTATTTGGGGGGGGACTAACTCCTACAATGAGCAGTTCTTC. Protein sequence: CASSIWGGTNSYNEQFF.

Many counts were recorded for this clone. The CDR3 reads CASSNRGLASYEQYF. The CDR3 DNA follows: TGTGCCAGCAGTAACAGAGGACTAGCCTCCTACGAGCAGTACTTC. The chain has TRBV6-5 and TRBJ2-7; 8 bases fit TRBD2. This CDR3 contains 15 residues. Unmatched junction bases numbered 6, after V lost 5 bases and J lost 0 bases. CDR1 and CDR2 from the germline V gene are MNHEY and SVGAGI.